This passage covers 8 T cell receptor beta chains from one sample sequenced in a study of beta chain features in type 1 diabetes. Sequencing targeted expressed TCRB transcripts, as all isolated RNA had been reverse transcribed. The repertoire was sequenced with immunoSEQ multiplex PCR; TCRdb's copy has only in-frame clones and lacks some. The top ten clones hold around 0.037% of a sample with 200,000 to 250,000 clones, around 10% of them seen once. Sequenced input: naive CD4+ T cells from blood. Receptors originate from a woman aged 18-29 years in good health.

The chain employs TRBV5-1 and TRBJ2-2; 7 bases fit TRBD2. Germline V gene data show CDR1 as SGHRS and CDR2 as YFSETQ. J was trimmed by 1 base and V by 4 bases; bases with no gene match: 7. The CDR3 runs to 16 residues. The CDR3 DNA is TGCGCCAGCAGCATAGAAGCGGGAATGAACACCGGGGAGCTGTTTTTT. This gives the protein CASSIEAGMNTGELFF. The full variable domain, in which reference TRBV5-1 and TRBJ2-2 provide the parts outside the CDR3, is KAGVTQTPRYLIKTRGQQVTLSCSPISGHRSVSWYQQTPGQGLQFLFEYFSETQRNKGNFPGRFSGRQFSNSRSEMNVSTLELGDSALYLCASSIEAGMNTGELFFGEGSRLTVL.

This rearrangement joins TRBV6-1 to TRBJ1-1; D unresolved. CDR3 length equals 16 residues. V lost 3 bases, J lost 11 bases, and 25 bases lay in between. Looked up from germline, CDR1 is MNHNS and CDR2 is SASEGT. CDR3 amino acids: CASSDRPGSDYHFAFF. CDR3 DNA: TGTGCCAGCAGTGATAGACCGGGGTCAGACTACCATTTCGCTTTCTTT.

There are a few counts of this clone. The genes are TRBV19 and TRBJ2-3; 7 bases line up with TRBD2. In germline, CDR1 is LNHDA, CDR2 SQIVND (reference sequence). CDR3 size: 16 residues. The junction had 8 bases not matched to a gene; V was cut back by 5 bases and J by 0 bases. CDR3 in DNA: TGTGCCAGTAGTCGCCAGGGCGGGAGTAGCACAGATACGCAGTATTTT. It encodes CASSRQGGSSTDTQYF.

This clone was observed at least ten times. This sequence joins TRBV7-9 and TRBJ2-7; 8 bases agree with TRBD2. V gave up 7 bases and J gave up 0 bases; unmatched junction bases: 14. Per germline, CDR1 SEHNR and CDR2 FQNEAQ (reference sequence). This CDR3 spans 17 amino acids. CDR3 region: CASTHYSGTGSSYEQYF. CDR3 DNA: TGTGCCAGCACCCATTATAGCGGGACCGGGAGCTCCTACGAGCAGTACTTC.

This chain uses TRBV7-9 with TRBJ2-5; a possible D gene is TRBD2 (5 bases). CDR3 length equals 13 residues. Germline values: CDR1 SEHNR, CDR2 FQNEAQ (reference sequence). Trimming took off 5 bases at V and 5 bases at J, with 12 bases between the two ends. CDR3 region: CASSTTRGETQYF. The CDR3 DNA is TGTGCCAGCAGCACAACCCGAGGGGAGACCCAGTACTTC. Full variable domain (rest looked up from reference TRBV7-9 and TRBJ2-5): DTGVSQNPRHKITKRGQNVTFRCDPISEHNRLYWYRQTLGQGPEFLTYFQNEAQLEKSRLLSDRFSAERPKGSFSTLEIQRTEQGDSAMYLCASSTTRGETQYFGPGTRLLVL.

In its sample, this clone was seen a few times. V is TRBV11-2 and J is TRBJ2-1, with a tentative D call TRBD2 (6 bases). Germline loops: CDR1 SGHAT, CDR2 FQNNGV. The CDR3 extends over 16 amino acids. With 2 bases removed from V and 5 bases from J, the gap between germline ends came to 16 bases. The CDR3 here is CASSLLPGSLDNEQFF. The CDR3 nucleotides read TGTGCCAGCAGCTTACTACCCGGGAGTCTCGACAATGAGCAGTTCTTC.

This clone turned up a few times. The chain couples TRBV5-4 to TRBJ2-3; 9 nucleotides align to TRBD2. The V gene end was trimmed by 4 bases and the J gene end by 2 bases; junction bases not matched to a gene: 8. The CDR3 extends over 16 amino acids. CDR1 is SGHNT, CDR2 YYREEE, per germline (reference sequence). The chain's CDR3 is CASSQRGLAVTDTQYF. The DNA for the CDR3 is TGTGCCAGCAGCCAGAGGGGACTAGCAGTCACAGATACGCAGTATTTT.

This clone appeared a few times. The chain is built from TRBV5-1 and TRBJ1-1; 7 bases are shared with TRBD1. CDR3 length: 15 residues. With V trimmed by 6 bases and J by 2 bases, 10 bases remained unmatched. Germline CDR1 SGHRS, CDR2 YFSETQ. CDR3 DNA sequence: TGCGCCAGCAATAACAGGGGCCCGGGTAACACTGAAGCTTTCTTT. Its protein is CASNNRGPGNTEAFF. Variable domain in full (rest from reference TRBV5-1 and TRBJ1-1): KAGVTQTPRYLIKTRGQQVTLSCSPISGHRSVSWYQQTPGQGLQFLFEYFSETQRNKGNFPGRFSGRQFSNSRSEMNVSTLELGDSALYLCASNNRGPGNTEAFFGQGTRLTVV.